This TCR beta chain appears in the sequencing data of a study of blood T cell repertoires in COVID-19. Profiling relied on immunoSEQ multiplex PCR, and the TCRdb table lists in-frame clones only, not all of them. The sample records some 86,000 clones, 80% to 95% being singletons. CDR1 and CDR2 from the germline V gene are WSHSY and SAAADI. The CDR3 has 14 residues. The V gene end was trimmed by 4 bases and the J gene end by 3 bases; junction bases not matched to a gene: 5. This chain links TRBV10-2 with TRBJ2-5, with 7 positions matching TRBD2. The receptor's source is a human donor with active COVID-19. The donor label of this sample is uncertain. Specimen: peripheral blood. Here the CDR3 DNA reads TGCGCCAGCAGTGTATTGGGGACTAAAGAGACCCAGTACTTC. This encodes CASSVLGTKETQYF.